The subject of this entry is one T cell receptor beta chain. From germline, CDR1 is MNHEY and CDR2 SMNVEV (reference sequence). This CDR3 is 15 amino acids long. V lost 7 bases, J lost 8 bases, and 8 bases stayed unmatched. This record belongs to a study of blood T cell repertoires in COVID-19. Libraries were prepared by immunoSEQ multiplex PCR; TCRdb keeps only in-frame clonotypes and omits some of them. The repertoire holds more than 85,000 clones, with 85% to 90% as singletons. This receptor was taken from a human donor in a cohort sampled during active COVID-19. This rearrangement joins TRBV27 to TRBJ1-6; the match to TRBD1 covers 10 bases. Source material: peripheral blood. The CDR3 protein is CASKRQGALDSPLHF. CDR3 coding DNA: TGTGCCAGCAAGCGACAGGGGGCGCTTGATTCACCCCTCCACTTT.